This TCR beta chain is drawn from a study of T cell responses to AZD1222 COVID-19 vaccine. Profiled with immunoSEQ multiplex PCR; TCRdb holds only in-frame clones, not every one. Of roughly 110,000 clones detected, roughly 89% appear once; the ten largest clones hold around 20%. The CDR3 covers 15 residues. Trimming stripped 2 bases from V and 6 bases from J, with 14 bases between. Germline V gene lookup returns CDR1 KGHSH and CDR2 LQKENI. This receptor was taken from an adult in good health. The J gene is TRBJ2-1, the V gene TRBV18; D is uncertain. The sequencing here drew on peripheral blood, taken on day 0 of AZD1222 vaccination. CDR3 nucleotides: TGTGCCAGCTCACCAATGACCCAACGGGCCAATGAGCAGTTCTTC. As protein: CASSPMTQRANEQFF.